Presented here are 27 T cell receptor beta chains from one specimen sequenced in a study of response to subunit inactivated influenza vaccine. TCRdb called the RT-PCR reads again in MiXCR, with one record for every CDR3 protein. The sample comprises approximately 520,000 distinct CDR3 sequences, over 25% of which are singletons, and 1.9% rests with the top ten. The sequenced sample was CD4+ T cells sorted from PBMCs, obtained more than 4 days after vaccination. The receptors were sampled from a man in his forties or fifties who received an inactivated influenza vaccine.

This clonotype was counted a few times. The chain employs TRBV5-1 and TRBJ2-5, with D hard to call. CDR3 length equals 15 residues. Trimming stripped 4 bases from V and 7 bases from J, with 20 bases between. Germline V gives CDR1 SGHRS, CDR2 YFSETQ. CDR3: CASSIGRTAIGTQYF. DNA for the CDR3: TGCGCCAGCAGCATAGGACGGACCGCCATAGGGACCCAGTACTTC.

CDR3 residues: CASSLGLASGELFF. CDR3 sequence (DNA): TGTGCCAGCAGCTTAGGTCTAGCTTCCGGGGAGCTGTTTTTT. The V and J genes are TRBV7-2 and TRBJ2-2, with a tentative D call TRBD2 (5 bases). The CDR3 spans 14 residues. V was trimmed by 1 base and J by 6 bases, leaving 9 bases between them. The germline CDR1 and CDR2 sequences are SGHTA and FQGNSA. Full variable domain (missing parts from reference TRBV7-2 and TRBJ2-2): GAGVSQSPSNKVTEKGKDVELRCDPISGHTALYWYRQSLGQGLEFLIYFQGNSAPDKSGLPSDRFSAERTGGSVSTLTIQRTQQEDSAVYLCASSLGLASGELFFGEGSRLTVL.

This clonotype was observed a handful of times. CDR3 residues: CASSLTFLEQYF. CDR3 nucleotides: TGTGCCAGCAGCCTTACCTTCTTAGAGCAGTACTTC. The J gene is TRBJ2-7, the V gene TRBV7-6; D is unclear. This CDR3 comprises 12 residues. Germline CDR1 is SGHVS and CDR2 is FNYEAQ. The germline V and J ends were trimmed by 5 bases and 7 bases, with 12 bases remaining between them.

The chain carries TRBV12-3 or TRBV12-4 and TRBJ1-1, with 9 bases lining up with TRBD1. This CDR3 has 16 amino acids. The trim removed 5 bases at V and 5 bases at J, leaving 12 bases unmatched. The CDR3 nucleotides are TGTGCCAGCAGTCCCTCACCGGGACAGGGAAAGACTGAAGCTTTCTTT. This gives the protein CASSPSPGQGKTEAFF.

The CDR3 loop reads CASSSPPGRRETQYF. In nucleotides, the CDR3 is TGTGCCAGCAGTTCGCCCCCGGGGCGACGAGAGACCCAGTACTTC. V and J are TRBV6-5 and TRBJ2-5; D tentatively reads TRBD1 or TRBD2 (5 bases each). The CDR3 runs to 15 residues. Germline loops: CDR1 MNHEY, CDR2 SVGAGI. Trimming pared 4 bases from V and 4 bases from J, leaving 16 bases between.

This clonotype was observed a handful of times. J is TRBJ1-1 and V is TRBV5-5; D remains unclear. CDR1 SGHKS and CDR2 YYEKEE come from the germline V gene (reference sequence). The CDR3 extends over 14 amino acids. With 1 base removed from V and 0 bases from J, the gap between germline ends came to 7 bases. The CDR3 nucleotides read TGTGCCAGCAGCTTGAAACAGATGAACACTGAAGCTTTCTTT. Amino acids: CASSLKQMNTEAFF.

This clonotype came up a few times. This chain links TRBV6-2 or TRBV6-3 with TRBJ2-1, with TRBD1 identical over 10 bases. With V trimmed by 6 bases and J by 2 bases, 7 bases remained unmatched. Germline V CDR1 and CDR2: MNHEY, SVGEGT. The CDR3 is 16 amino acids. CDR3 sequence reads: CASRSPGQGAYNEQFF. Written as DNA, the CDR3 is TGTGCCAGCAGGTCCCCCGGACAGGGGGCCTACAATGAGCAGTTCTTC.

This clonotype was observed a handful of times. The chain links TRBV4-1 to TRBJ1-5; no clear D. V was pared by 0 bases and J by 7 bases, with 13 bases between. The CDR3 spans 15 residues. Per the germline V gene, CDR1 is MGHRA and CDR2 is YSYEKL. The CDR3 bases are TGCGCCAGCAGCCAAGATGCGGTTCTCCTCCAGCCCCAGCATTTT. Protein sequence: CASSQDAVLLQPQHF.

The rearrangement uses TRBV27 and TRBJ2-1, with 8 nucleotides matching TRBD2. The germline V gene encodes CDR1 MNHEY and CDR2 SMNVEV (reference sequence). The CDR3 is made up of 15 amino acids. V dropped 2 bases and J dropped 7; count of bases not matched to a gene: 7. The CDR3 loop reads CASSLRPGGQNEQFF. CDR3 coding DNA: TGTGCCAGCAGTTTACGTCCGGGGGGGCAAAATGAGCAGTTCTTC.

In this sample, this clonotype turned up a few times. V is TRBV5-1 and J is TRBJ2-5, with D possibly being TRBD2 (6 bases). V dropped 0 bases and J dropped 5 bases, with 11 bases sitting between them. This CDR3 region has 14 residues. The germline gives CDR1 SGHRS, CDR2 YFSETQ. CDR3 residues: CASSLARLGETQYF. CDR3 DNA sequence: TGCGCCAGCAGCTTGGCCCGACTAGGGGAGACCCAGTACTTC. The whole variable domain, remainder taken from reference TRBV5-1 and TRBJ2-5, is KAGVTQTPRYLIKTRGQQVTLSCSPISGHRSVSWYQQTPGQGLQFLFEYFSETQRNKGNFPGRFSGRQFSNSRSEMNVSTLELGDSALYLCASSLARLGETQYFGPGTRLLVL.

V and J are TRBV7-8 and TRBJ2-1, with D perhaps matching TRBD2 (5 bases). Germline V gene data show CDR1 as SGHVS and CDR2 as FQNEAQ. V was shortened by 3 bases and J by 5 bases, with 11 bases between the two germline ends. This CDR3 region has 14 residues. This chain's CDR3 is CASSFRGRHNEQFF. CDR3 bases: TGTGCCAGCAGCTTCCGGGGTCGGCACAATGAGCAGTTCTTC.

A few counts support this clonotype. The gene calls are TRBV20-1 and TRBJ2-7; D is unresolved. Per the germline V gene, CDR1 is DFQATT and CDR2 is SNEGSKA (reference sequence). The CDR3 is 11 residues long. V lost 3 bases and J lost 4, with 7 bases in between. CDR3 nucleotide sequence: TGCAGTGCTAGGGATGCATACGAGCAGTACTTC. Protein: CSARDAYEQYF.

As DNA, the CDR3 is TGTGCCAGCAGTGAAGGCACCCCGAACTATGGCTACACCTTC. This gives the protein CASSEGTPNYGYTF. This chain uses TRBV2 with TRBJ1-2; no firm D call. The CDR3 sequence is 14 residues long. V was pared by 1 base and J by 2 bases, with 8 bases between. Germline V gene data show CDR1 as SNHLY and CDR2 as FYNNEI.

The chain has TRBV4-3 and TRBJ2-7, with unresolved D. CDR1 is LGHNA and CDR2 is YSLEER in the germline V gene. The CDR3 totals 14 residues. Trimming cost V 4 bases and J 2 bases, with 12 bases left between them. CDR3 in amino acids: CASSLGKGPYEQYF. CDR3 sequence (DNA): TGCGCCAGCAGCCTGGGTAAGGGCCCCTACGAGCAGTACTTC.

V is TRBV24-1 and J is TRBJ2-1, with 7 bases fitting TRBD2. V shed 5 bases, J shed 7 bases, and the junction held 10 bases outside the gene matches. CDR1 and CDR2 (germline): KGHDR, SFDVKD. The CDR3 has 15 amino acids. DNA of the CDR3: TGTGCCACCAGTGCAGCGGGACGGGCCCTTAATGAGCAGTTCTTC. Its translation: CATSAAGRALNEQFF.

This chain joins TRBV28 and TRBJ2-2; perhaps TRBD1 as D (6 bases). The CDR3 has 14 residues. CDR1 MDHEN and CDR2 SYDVKM come from the germline V gene. The V gene lost 5 bases and the J gene lost 5 bases, with 12 bases spanning the gap. In DNA form, the CDR3 reads TGTGCCAGCAGTCCAGACAGGTTAACCGGGGAGCTGTTTTTT. Translated: CASSPDRLTGELFF.

The V gene is TRBV5-1, the J gene TRBJ2-1, with D possibly being TRBD2 (6 bases). V lost 5 bases and J 10 bases, leaving 22 bases between the germline ends. The CDR3 has 15 amino acids. CDR1 and CDR2 from the germline V gene are SGHRS and YFSETQ. The CDR3 DNA reads TGCGCCAGCAGTTATAGGTCACCTAATAGCGGAGAGCAGTTCTTC. It encodes CASSYRSPNSGEQFF.

The V and J genes are TRBV10-3 and TRBJ2-5; D unclear. The CDR3 sequence is 15 residues long. Trimming removed 0 bases from V and 0 bases from J, with 8 bases in between. Germline V gene data show CDR1 as ENHRY and CDR2 as SYGVKD. This CDR3 reads CAISESVSYQETQYF. The CDR3 DNA sequence: TGTGCCATCAGTGAGTCGGTGAGCTACCAAGAGACCCAGTACTTC.

The chain employs TRBV7-2 and TRBJ2-5; 10 bases align to TRBD1. After removal of 5 bases from V and 5 bases from J, the junction contained 8 bases not matched to a gene. The CDR3 runs to 15 residues. The germline V gene has CDR1 SGHTA and CDR2 FQGNSA. The CDR3 loop is CASSLIWTGGETQYF. In DNA, the CDR3 is TGTGCCAGCAGCCTCATATGGACAGGGGGGGAGACCCAGTACTTC.

J is TRBJ1-6 and V is TRBV20-1; 7 positions match TRBD1. CDR1 and CDR2 from the germline V gene are DFQATT and SNEGSKA (reference sequence). The trim removed 6 bases at V and 0 bases at J, leaving 8 bases unmatched. This CDR3 spans 16 amino acids. CDR3 DNA: TGCAGTGCAACTGACAGGGCCCCCTCCTATAATTCACCCCTCCACTTT. Amino acid sequence: CSATDRAPSYNSPLHF.

This clonotype was recorded at least ten times. The V gene is TRBV6-2 or TRBV6-3, the J gene TRBJ1-1; no firm D call. This CDR3 region has 17 residues. From germline, CDR1 is MNHEY and CDR2 SVGEGT. V dropped 5 bases and J dropped 1 base, with 20 bases sitting between them. CDR3 bases: TGTGCCAGCAGTCTTCCTGGTAGAAGGACGGGGAACACTGAAGCTTTCTTT. Residues: CASSLPGRRTGNTEAFF.

This clonotype was seen a few times. This chain joins TRBV18 and TRBJ2-7; D possibly uses TRBD1 or TRBD2 (5 bases each). Germline V gene data show CDR1 as KGHSH and CDR2 as LQKENI. Trimming shortened V by 4 bases and J by 3 bases, and 16 bases separated the two germline ends. This CDR3 comprises 15 residues. CDR3 sequence reads: CASSRPGRRVYEQYF. CDR3 bases: TGTGCCAGCTCACGACCGGGACGCAGAGTCTACGAGCAGTACTTC.

This clonotype showed up just a few times. The chain uses TRBV20-1 and TRBJ1-5, with 8 bases fitting TRBD1. The J segment lost 3 bases and the V segment lost 3 bases, leaving 4 bases of the junction unmatched. The CDR3 totals 14 residues. Germline CDR1 is DFQATT and CDR2 is SNEGSKA (reference sequence). The CDR3 loop reads CSARSGGLNQPQHF. CDR3 in DNA: TGCAGTGCTAGGTCAGGGGGCCTCAATCAGCCCCAGCATTTT.

In this sample, this clonotype turned up many times. The chain recombines TRBV25-1 with TRBJ2-5; 8 bases match TRBD2. There are 16 residues in the CDR3. The junction had 9 bases not matched to a gene; V was cut back by 2 bases and J by 4 bases. CDR1 MGHDK and CDR2 SYGVNS come from the germline V gene. The CDR3 reads CASSERSLAGAETQYF. The DNA of the CDR3 is TGTGCCAGCAGTGAACGTAGTCTAGCGGGTGCAGAGACCCAGTACTTC. Full variable domain (remainder filled in from reference TRBV25-1 and TRBJ2-5): EADIYQTPRYLVIGTGKKITLECSQTMGHDKMYWYQQDPGMELHLIHYSYGVNSTEKGDLSSESTVSRIRTEHFPLTLESARPSHTSQYLCASSERSLAGAETQYFGPGTRLLVL.

Here the CDR3 reads CSARGGGSSYNEQFF. The DNA of the CDR3 is TGCAGTGCTAGAGGAGGCGGGAGCTCCTACAATGAGCAGTTCTTC. The chain recombines TRBV20-1 with TRBJ2-1, with 7 bases identical to TRBD2. This CDR3 contains 15 residues. Trimming cost V 1 base and J 0 bases; bases outside gene matches: 3. Germline V gene lookup returns CDR1 DFQATT and CDR2 SNEGSKA (reference sequence).

This clonotype showed up just once. The gene calls are TRBV20-1 and TRBJ1-6; weak D call: TRBD1 (5 bases). Germline lookup yields CDR1 DFQATT and CDR2 SNEGSKA (reference sequence). This CDR3 is built from 19 residues. The V end was cut by 0 bases, the J end by 0 bases, with 18 bases between. CDR3 residues: CSARDMRGVEGSYNSPLHF. CDR3 sequence (DNA): TGCAGTGCTAGAGATATGAGAGGGGTTGAAGGCTCCTATAATTCACCCCTCCACTTT.

The chain carries TRBV29-1 and TRBJ2-1; TRBD2 agrees at 14 bases. V lost 5 bases and J lost 5; bases outside the gene matches: 11. Germline loops: CDR1 SQVTM, CDR2 ANQGSEA. The CDR3 has 17 residues. The CDR3 nucleotides read TGCAGCGTTTACCACCTAATGACTAGCGGGGGGGACAATGAGCAGTTCTTC. Translated: CSVYHLMTSGGDNEQFF.